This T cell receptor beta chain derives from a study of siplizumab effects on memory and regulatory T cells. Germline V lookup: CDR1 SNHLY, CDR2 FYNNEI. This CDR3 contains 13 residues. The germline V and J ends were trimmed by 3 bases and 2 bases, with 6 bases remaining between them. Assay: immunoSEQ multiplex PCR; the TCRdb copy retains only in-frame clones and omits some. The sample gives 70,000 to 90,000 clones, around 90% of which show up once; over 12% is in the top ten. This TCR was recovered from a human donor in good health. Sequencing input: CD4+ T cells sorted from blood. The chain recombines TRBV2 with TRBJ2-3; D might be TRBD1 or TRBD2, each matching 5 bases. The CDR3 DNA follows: TGTGCCAGCAGTGACGGGACCACAGATACGCAGTATTTT. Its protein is CASSDGTTDTQYF.